Following are 5 T cell receptor beta chains from one sample sequenced in a study of beta chain features in type 1 diabetes (dated by TCRdb to the late 2010s). The library was produced with the immunoSEQ multiplex PCR assay. The High Capacity cDNA Reverse Transcription Kit was used to reverse transcribe all of the isolated RNA, meaning that expressed TCRB transcripts were what got sequenced. The table comes from immuneACCESS by way of TCRdb, which keeps in-frame sequences with V and J called. Part of the clones is missing from these tables; in studies checked, under half for an unresolved V gene and the rest for unknown reasons. Present in this sample are 300,000 to 350,000 clones, 12% to 15% of which were seen just once. About 6.6% of the sample rests with the top ten. Sequencing was carried out using central memory CD4+ T cells from blood. Receptor source: a man aged 30-40 years in good health.

This chain uses TRBV4-2 with TRBJ2-3; 7 bases fit TRBD2. V was clipped by 1 base and J by 3 bases; unmatched bases: 4. CDR3 length: 15 residues. Germline CDR1 and CDR2: LGHNA and YNFKEQ. CDR3 in amino acids: CASSQGLGGTDTQYF. For the CDR3, the DNA is TGTGCCAGCAGCCAAGGACTGGGGGGGACAGATACGCAGTATTTT.

The chain employs TRBV6-6 and TRBJ1-1; no clear D. This CDR3 contains 16 residues. Germline V gene data show CDR1 as MNHNY and CDR2 as SVGAGI (reference sequence). V lost 2 bases and J lost 2, with 15 bases in between. The CDR3 DNA is TGTGCCAGCAGTTACAGGCTTGGGCAGAGAAACACTGAAGCTTTCTTT. Translation: CASSYRLGQRNTEAFF.

About this clone: A much larger clone lies a single base off, so this may be a read error. The J gene is TRBJ2-1, the V gene TRBV7-9; the D gene is possibly TRBD1 (5 bases). Trimming pared 5 bases from V and 9 bases from J, leaving 11 bases between. Germline V lookup: CDR1 SEHNR, CDR2 FQNEAQ (reference sequence). The CDR3 runs to 12 residues. This chain's CDR3 is CASSQDRGEQFF. The CDR3 bases are TGTGCCAGCAGCCAAGATAGGGGTGAGCAGTTCTTC.

This clone was recorded once. V usage is TRBV4-3 and J usage is TRBJ2-2; D is perhaps TRBD2 (6 bases). This CDR3 region has 15 residues. Trimming pared 1 base from V and 6 bases from J, leaving 12 bases between. The germline V gene has CDR1 LGHNA and CDR2 YSLEER. The CDR3: CASSQAQGLSGELFF. DNA for the CDR3: TGCGCCAGCAGCCAAGCGCAGGGACTTTCCGGGGAGCTGTTTTTT.

This clone was counted a few times. The chain recombines TRBV30 with TRBJ1-5, with 9 nucleotides matching TRBD1. This CDR3 region has 13 residues. Germline CDR1 is GTSNPN and CDR2 is SVGIG (reference sequence). Losses at the gene ends were 5 bases for V and 4 bases for J; bases not matched to a gene: 3. Here the CDR3 DNA reads TGTGCCTGGGGGACAGGGCAAAATCAGCCCCAGCATTTT. Protein sequence: CAWGTGQNQPQHF.